This TCR beta chain derives from a study of T-cell reconstitution after alpha-beta-depleted transplantation in children. Germline V gene lookup returns CDR1 MNHEY and CDR2 SVGEGT. CDR3 size: 20 residues. V dropped 0 bases and J dropped 8; count of bases not matched to a gene: 24. It was with unique molecular identifiers that the TCRbeta library was prepared. TCRdb used MiXCR to reprocess the PCR reads, holding one entry per CDR3 protein. The profile shows 500,000 to 600,000 distinct CDR3 sequences, around a third of them singletons. This material consisted of PBMCs from the stem cell graft donor, taken from the stem cell graft. This rearrangement joins TRBV6-2 or TRBV6-3 to TRBJ1-2, with 7 nucleotides matching TRBD1. The receptor was derived from a human donor who donated a stem cell graft to a child with aplastic anemia. The CDR3 sequence: CASSYSISGRGTRGLGGYTF. For the CDR3, the DNA is TGTGCCAGCAGTTACTCGATCAGTGGGAGGGGGACTAGGGGGCTGGGCGGCTACACCTTC.